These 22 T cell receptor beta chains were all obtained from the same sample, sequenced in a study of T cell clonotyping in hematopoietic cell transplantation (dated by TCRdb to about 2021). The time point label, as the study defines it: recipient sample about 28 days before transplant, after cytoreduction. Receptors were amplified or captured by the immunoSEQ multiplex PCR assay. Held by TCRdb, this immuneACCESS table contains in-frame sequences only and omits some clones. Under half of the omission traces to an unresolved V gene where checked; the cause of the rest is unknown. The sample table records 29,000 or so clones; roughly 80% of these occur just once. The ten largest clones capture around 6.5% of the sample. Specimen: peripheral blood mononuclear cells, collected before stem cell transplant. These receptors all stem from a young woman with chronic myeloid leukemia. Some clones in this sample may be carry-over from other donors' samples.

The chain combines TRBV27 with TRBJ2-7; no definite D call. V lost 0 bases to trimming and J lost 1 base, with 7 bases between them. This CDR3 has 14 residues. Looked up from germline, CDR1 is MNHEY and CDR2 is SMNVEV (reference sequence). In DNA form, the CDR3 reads TGTGCCAGCAGTTTATCAGCTTCATCCTACGAGCAGTACTTC. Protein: CASSLSASSYEQYF.

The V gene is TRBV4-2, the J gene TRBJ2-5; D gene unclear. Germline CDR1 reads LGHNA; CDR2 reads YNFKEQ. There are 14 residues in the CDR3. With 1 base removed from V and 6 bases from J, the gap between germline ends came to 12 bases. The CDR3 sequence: CASSQVRSPQTQYF. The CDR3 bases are TGTGCCAGCAGCCAAGTTCGTAGCCCCCAGACCCAGTACTTC.

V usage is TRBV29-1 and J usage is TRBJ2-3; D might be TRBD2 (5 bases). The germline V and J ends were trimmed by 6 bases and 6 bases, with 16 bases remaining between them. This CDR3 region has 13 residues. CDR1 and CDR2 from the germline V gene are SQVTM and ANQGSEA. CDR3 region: CSVLGSPHDTQYF. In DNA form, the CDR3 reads TGCAGCGTGTTGGGGAGCCCGCACGATACGCAGTATTTT.

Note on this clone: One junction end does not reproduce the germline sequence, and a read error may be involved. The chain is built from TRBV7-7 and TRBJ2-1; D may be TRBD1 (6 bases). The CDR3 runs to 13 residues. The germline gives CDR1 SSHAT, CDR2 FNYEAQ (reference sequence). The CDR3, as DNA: TGTGCTAGCAGCATTGGTACCGGGACAGAGCAGTTCTTC. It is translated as CASSIGTGTEQFF.

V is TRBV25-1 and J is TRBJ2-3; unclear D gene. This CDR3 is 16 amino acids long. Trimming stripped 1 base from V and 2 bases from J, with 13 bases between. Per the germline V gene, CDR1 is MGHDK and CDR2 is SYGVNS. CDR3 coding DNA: TGTGCCAGCAGTGAATTCGTCTGGGCGGACACAGATACGCAGTATTTT. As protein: CASSEFVWADTDTQYF.

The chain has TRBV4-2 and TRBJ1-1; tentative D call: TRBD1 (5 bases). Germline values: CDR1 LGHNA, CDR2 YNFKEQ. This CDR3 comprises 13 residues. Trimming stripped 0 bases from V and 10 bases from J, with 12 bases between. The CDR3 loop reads CASSQEIGQGAFF. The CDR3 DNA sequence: TGTGCCAGCAGCCAAGAGATCGGGCAGGGAGCTTTCTTT.

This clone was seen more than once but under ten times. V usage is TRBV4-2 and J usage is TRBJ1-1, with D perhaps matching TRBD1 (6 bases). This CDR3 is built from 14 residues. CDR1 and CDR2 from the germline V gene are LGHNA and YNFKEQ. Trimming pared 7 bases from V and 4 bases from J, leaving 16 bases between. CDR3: CASNHRGGATEAFF. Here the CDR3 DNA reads TGTGCCAGCAACCATCGCGGGGGGGCCACTGAAGCTTTCTTT.

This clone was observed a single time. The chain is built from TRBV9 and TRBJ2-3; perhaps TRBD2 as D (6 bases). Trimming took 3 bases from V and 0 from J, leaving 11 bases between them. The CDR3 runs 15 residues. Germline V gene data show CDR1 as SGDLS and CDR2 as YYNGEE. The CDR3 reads CASSAGAGSTDTQYF. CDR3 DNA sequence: TGTGCCAGCAGCGCTGGGGCGGGGAGCACAGATACGCAGTATTTT.

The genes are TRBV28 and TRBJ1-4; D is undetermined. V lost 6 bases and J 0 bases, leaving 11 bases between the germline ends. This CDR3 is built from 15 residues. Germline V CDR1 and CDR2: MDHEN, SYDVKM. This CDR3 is CASSSPRSTNEKLFF. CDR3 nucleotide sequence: TGTGCCAGCAGCTCGCCTAGATCAACTAATGAAAAACTGTTTTTT.

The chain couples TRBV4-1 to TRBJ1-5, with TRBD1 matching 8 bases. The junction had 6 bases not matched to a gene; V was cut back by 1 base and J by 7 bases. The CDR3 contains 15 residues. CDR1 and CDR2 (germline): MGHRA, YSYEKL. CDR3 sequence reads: CASSQAGTGRQPQHF. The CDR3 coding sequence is TGCGCCAGCAGCCAAGCGGGGACAGGCCGGCAGCCCCAGCATTTT.

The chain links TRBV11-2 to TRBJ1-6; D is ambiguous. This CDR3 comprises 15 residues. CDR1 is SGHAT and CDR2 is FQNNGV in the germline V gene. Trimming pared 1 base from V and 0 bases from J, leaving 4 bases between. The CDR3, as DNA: TGTGCCAGCAGCTTAGTGGACTCCTATAATTCACCCCTCCACTTT. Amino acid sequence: CASSLVDSYNSPLHF.

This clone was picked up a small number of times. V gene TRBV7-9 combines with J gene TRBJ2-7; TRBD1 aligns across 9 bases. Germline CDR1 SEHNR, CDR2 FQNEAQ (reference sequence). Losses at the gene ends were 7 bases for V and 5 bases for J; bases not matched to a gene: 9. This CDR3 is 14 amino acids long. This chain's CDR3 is CASTVGQGPHEQYF. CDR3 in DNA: TGTGCCAGCACCGTAGGACAGGGGCCCCACGAGCAGTACTTC.

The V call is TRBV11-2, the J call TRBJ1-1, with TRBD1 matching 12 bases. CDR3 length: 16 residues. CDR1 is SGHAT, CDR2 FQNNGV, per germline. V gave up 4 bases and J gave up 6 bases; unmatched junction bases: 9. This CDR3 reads CASSSTRGTGGSEAFF. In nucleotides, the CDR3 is TGTGCCAGCAGCTCGACCCGCGGGACAGGGGGCTCTGAAGCTTTCTTT.

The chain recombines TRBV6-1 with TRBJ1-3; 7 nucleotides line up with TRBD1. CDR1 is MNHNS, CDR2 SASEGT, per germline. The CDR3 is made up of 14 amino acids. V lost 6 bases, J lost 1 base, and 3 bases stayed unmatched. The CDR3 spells CASRTGTSGNTIYF. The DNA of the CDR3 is TGTGCCAGCAGGACAGGGACTTCTGGAAACACCATATATTTT.

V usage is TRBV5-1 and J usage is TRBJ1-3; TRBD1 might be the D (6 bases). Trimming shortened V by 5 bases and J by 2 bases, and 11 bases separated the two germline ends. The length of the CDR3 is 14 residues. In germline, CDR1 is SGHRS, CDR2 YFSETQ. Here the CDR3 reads CASSFTGTGNTIYF. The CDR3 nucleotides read TGCGCCAGCAGTTTTACAGGGACTGGAAACACCATATATTTT.

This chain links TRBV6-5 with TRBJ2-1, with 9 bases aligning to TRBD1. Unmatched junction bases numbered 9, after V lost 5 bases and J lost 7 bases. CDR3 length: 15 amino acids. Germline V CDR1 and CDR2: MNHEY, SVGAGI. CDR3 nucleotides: TGTGCCAGCAGTGCCCGGGACAGGGACAAGAATGAGCAGTTCTTC. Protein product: CASSARDRDKNEQFF.

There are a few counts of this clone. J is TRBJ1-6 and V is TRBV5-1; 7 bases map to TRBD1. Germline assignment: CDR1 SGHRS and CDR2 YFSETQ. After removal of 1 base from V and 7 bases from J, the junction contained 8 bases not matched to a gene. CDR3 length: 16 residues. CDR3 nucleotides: TGCGCCAGCAGCTTGTCGGTTGTACAGGGGAATTCACCCCTCCACTTT. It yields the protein CASSLSVVQGNSPLHF.

The DNA for the CDR3 is TGTGCCAGCAGAAGCCCAGACTGGTCTAACTATGGCTACACCTTC. Its protein product is CASRSPDWSNYGYTF. The V gene is TRBV6-5, the J gene TRBJ1-2; D is unclear. V shed 6 bases and J shed 0 bases, with 14 bases lying between them. The germline CDR1 and CDR2 sequences are MNHEY and SVGAGI. The CDR3 contains 15 residues.

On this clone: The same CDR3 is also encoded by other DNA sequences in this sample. The CDR3 sequence: CASSQGGGTEAFF. DNA for the CDR3: TGTGCCAGCAGCCAGGGAGGAGGCACTGAAGCTTTCTTT. The genes are TRBV5-6 and TRBJ1-1; tentative D call: TRBD1 (5 bases). The V and J ends lost 4 bases and 4 bases respectively, with 11 bases between them. The CDR3 has 13 residues. Germline loops: CDR1 SGHDT, CDR2 YYEEEE. The whole variable domain, remainder taken from reference TRBV5-6 and TRBJ1-1, is DAGVTQSPTHLIKTRGQQVTLRCSPKSGHDTVSWYQQALGQGPQFIFQYYEEEERQRGNFPDRFSGHQFPNYSSELNVNALLLGDSALYLCASSQGGGTEAFFGQGTRLTVV.

The CDR3 is CASQSTTAYNSPLHF. CDR3 in DNA: TGTGCCAGCCAGAGTACGACAGCTTATAATTCACCCCTCCACTTT. The chain couples TRBV2 to TRBJ1-6; the D gene is possibly TRBD1 (5 bases). With 8 bases removed from V and 4 bases from J, the gap between germline ends came to 15 bases. The CDR3 spans 15 residues. Germline V gives CDR1 SNHLY, CDR2 FYNNEI. Full variable domain (outside the CDR3, taken from reference TRBV2 and TRBJ1-6): EPEVTQTPSHQVTQMGQEVILRCVPISNHLYFYWYRQILGQKVEFLVSFYNNEISEKSEIFDDQFSVERPDGSNFTLKIRSTKLEDSAMYFCASQSTTAYNSPLHFGNGTRLTVT.

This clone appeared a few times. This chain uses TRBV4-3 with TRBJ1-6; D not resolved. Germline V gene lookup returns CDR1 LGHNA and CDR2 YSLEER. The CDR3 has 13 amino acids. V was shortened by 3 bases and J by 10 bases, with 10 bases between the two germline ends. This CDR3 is CASSQKDGSPLHF. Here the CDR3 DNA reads TGCGCCAGCAGCCAGAAGGATGGATCACCCCTCCACTTT.

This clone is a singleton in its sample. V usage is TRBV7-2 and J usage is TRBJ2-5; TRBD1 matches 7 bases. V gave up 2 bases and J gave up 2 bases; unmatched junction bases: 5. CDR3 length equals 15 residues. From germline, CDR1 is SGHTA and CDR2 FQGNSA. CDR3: CASSLWSGQQETQYF. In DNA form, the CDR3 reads TGTGCCAGCAGCTTATGGTCGGGACAGCAAGAGACCCAGTACTTC.